In its sample, the clone carrying this T cell receptor (beta chain) was seen many times. Its matching antigen is unknown. The source of the sample is a study of human T cells and chemical hapten exposure. Turning to the study itself: Throughout the approximately 24-week study, diphenylcyclopropenone was applied weekly to the patients' scalps. Women made up most patients, who had alopecia areata, totalis or universalis.

MiXCR, run by TCRdb on the RACE reads, gives a single entry per CDR3 protein. The sample shows about 350,000 distinct CDR3 sequences, about 6% of them seen only once. Time point here: patch test 2, 6 weeks after DPC sensitization. Treatment reported: therapeutic diphenylcyclopropenone sensitization with weekly scalp DPC. V was clipped by 3 bases and J by 4 bases, with 22 bases between them. In germline, CDR1 is SGHKS, CDR2 YYEKEE (reference sequence). This CDR3 spans 17 amino acids. Broader study findings: High-frequency TCRs, those above 1 in 1000, stayed the same after DPC sensitization. The study found expanded TCRs formed significantly more large CDR3 similarity clusters than controls.

The TCR sequence derives from a woman younger than 30 with alopecia areata. Some clones in this sample may be carry-over from other donors' samples. The genes are TRBV5-5 and TRBJ1-2; D might be TRBD1 (6 bases). Sequenced material: whole blood, taken in connection with sensitization to the hapten diphenylcyclopropenone (DPC). The CDR3: CASSYTTNRVGGYGYTF. The CDR3 DNA reads as TGTGCCAGCAGCTACACGACGAACAGGGTTGGCGGCTATGGCTACACCTTC.